This T cell receptor beta chain was retrieved from a study of shared clonotypes between healthy human individuals. On the study more broadly: CD4 naive cells filled three plates per donor, CD4 memory three, CD8 naive two and CD8 memory one.

Sequenced by immunoSEQ multiplex PCR; TCRdb stores in-frame clones only, minus some. Of millions of clones listed, 95% are singletons. CDR1 is SGHAT and CDR2 is FQNNGV in the germline V gene. The CDR3 covers 16 residues. Trimming pared 3 bases from V and 5 bases from J, leaving 20 bases between. Study-wide findings and caveats: Generally, naive subsets (rather than memory subsets) showed larger estimated richness.

With regard to this clone: Antigen: not known.

The gene calls are TRBV11-2 and TRBJ2-7; perhaps TRBD1 as D (8 bases). This TCR was sampled from a man between 18 and 35 years old in good health. The sample consisted of naive CD4+ T cells sorted from blood. As for subset: CD45RA+ positively selected. In DNA form, the CDR3 reads TGTGCCAGCAGCTTCTCGGGAGGACAGGGCAGCCACGAGCAGTACTTC. Translation: CASSFSGGQGSHEQYF.